This T cell receptor beta chain derives from a study of graft-versus-host responses after intestinal transplantation (dated by TCRdb to 2020 to 2022). The study in broad terms: Multivisceral, liver-intestinal, or isolated intestinal transplants were received by the recipients. A cohort of around 25 intestinal transplant recipients, including one retransplant, was enrolled, and a few patients lacking pretransplant specimens were excluded. Alloreactive clones were identified by sequencing pre-transplant mixed lymphocyte reaction products and comparing these products with unstimulated pre-transplant donor and recipient T cells. All recipients received anti-thymocyte globulin induction followed by maintenance tacrolimus and steroids for about three years. Donor T cell macrochimerism was defined as a peak of at least 4% donor T cells among recipient peripheral blood mononuclear cells. Rather than going through the commercial service, samples from a few later patients were sequenced in-house on an Illumina MiSeq and processed with MiXCR. Bulk TCR-beta CDR3 sequencing was used to track graft-versus-host and host-versus-graft alloreactive T cell clones in the graft, circulation and bone marrow after intestinal transplantation.

Explained via the paper, the time point label denotes: cells obtained before transplantation from donor or recipient. Mixed lymphocyte reactions plated approximately 200,000 CFSE-labeled pre-transplant responders with approximately 200,000 irradiated violet-dye-labeled stimulators and were cultured for about six days. After the mixed lymphocyte reaction, proliferating CD3+CD4+CFSE-low and CD3+CD8+CFSE-low responder cells were FACS-sorted on a BD Influx sorter. For CDR1 and CDR2, the germline V gene lists SGHDT and YYEEEE. The CDR3 measures 15 amino acids from cysteine to phenylalanine. Only the CDR3 DNA is retained, 45 bases long and in frame from the first base. The germline V and J ends show losses of 5 bases and 0 bases respectively, and no gene match explains 4 bases of the junction. The library came from the immunoSEQ multiplex PCR assay. For most patients, genomic DNA was isolated using the Qiagen DNeasy Blood and Tissue Kit and was shipped frozen to Adaptive Biotechnologies for TCR sequencing. For most patients, high-throughput TCR-beta CDR3 sequencing of genomic DNA was performed by Adaptive Biotechnologies. The authors processed their data as follows. Adaptive's ImmunoSEQ software was the source of the TCR sequencing data for fewer than 20 patients, while a few other patients were processed with MiXCR and VDJtools. To correct CD4 versus CD8 sorting errors, any sequence found in both subsets at a frequency ratio below 5:1 was removed. Because the origin of CDR3 nucleotide sequences shared between donor and recipient could not be assigned, those sequences were removed. Alloreactive clones required at least 2-fold expansion over unstimulated cells and minimum CFSE-low frequency of 0.002% (template counts) or 0.001% (read counts). Clones were considered mappable if detected in sequenced pre-transplant spleen, lymph node, or MLR CFSE-low populations of the donor or recipient. The cumulative frequency of alloreactive clones was calculated as a percentage of all sequences, weighted by copy number. Drawn from immuneACCESS, this table holds only the in-frame rearrangements with V and J called that TCRdb kept. Clones are partly lost; checked studies trace under half to an unresolved V gene and leave the rest unexplained. V and J calls and clone size are copied from that table; D and trimming were computed from the DNA. The sample table lists approximately 14,000 clones, about 30% of them with a count of one. Approximately 1.8% of the sample belongs to the ten largest clones.

On the study overall, not on this receptor specifically: Early after transplant, peak levels of circulating GvH clones were found to be associated with declines in HvG clones. High GvH to HvG T cell clonal ratios were observed in the allografts of patients with donor T cell macrochimerism. GvH clones were detected in recipient bone marrow, and some appeared earlier in ileal mucosa or blood, consistent with an intestinal mucosal origin. The conclusions were limited by the relatively low number and heterogeneity of the intestinal transplant patients.

The sample holds a few counts of this clone. No qualities accompany the bases; no much larger clone lies one base away. The chain is encoded by TRBV5-6 joined to TRBJ2-7; 11 nucleotides in the junction match TRBD2. The source material was alloreactive CD8+ T cells from a mixed lymphocyte reaction culture, sampled before intestinal transplant. The cell subset or site label, read with the paper, signifies: CFSE-low proliferating T cells sorted from roughly 6-day pre-transplant mixed lymphocyte reaction (GvH or HvG direction). This sequence originates from a human patient who received an intestinal transplant. The CDR3 reads as follows: CASRPGTSGSYEQYF. The sequenced DNA is TGTGCCAGCAGACCGGGGACTAGCGGCTCCTACGAGCAGTACTTC.